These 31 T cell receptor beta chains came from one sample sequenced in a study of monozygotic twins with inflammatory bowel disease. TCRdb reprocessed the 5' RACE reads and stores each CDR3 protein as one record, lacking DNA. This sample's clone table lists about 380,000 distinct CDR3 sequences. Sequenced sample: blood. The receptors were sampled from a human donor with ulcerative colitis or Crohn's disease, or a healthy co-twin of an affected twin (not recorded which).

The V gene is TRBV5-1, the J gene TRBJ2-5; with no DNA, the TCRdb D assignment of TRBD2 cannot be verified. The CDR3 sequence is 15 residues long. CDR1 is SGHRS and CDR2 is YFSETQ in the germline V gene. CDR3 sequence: CASSLRGSGPEPQYF.

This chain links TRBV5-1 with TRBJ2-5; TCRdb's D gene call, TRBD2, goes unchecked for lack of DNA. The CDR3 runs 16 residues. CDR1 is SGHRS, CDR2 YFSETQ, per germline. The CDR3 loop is CASSFSTSGGKETQYF.

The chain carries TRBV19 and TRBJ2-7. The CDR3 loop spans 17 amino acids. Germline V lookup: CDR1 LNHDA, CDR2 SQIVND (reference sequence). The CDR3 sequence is CASSPSPHGRSPYEQYF.

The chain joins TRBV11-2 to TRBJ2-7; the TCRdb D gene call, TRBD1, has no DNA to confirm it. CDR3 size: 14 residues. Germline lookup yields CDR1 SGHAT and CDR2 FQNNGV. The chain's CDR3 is CASSGRDRPYEQYF.

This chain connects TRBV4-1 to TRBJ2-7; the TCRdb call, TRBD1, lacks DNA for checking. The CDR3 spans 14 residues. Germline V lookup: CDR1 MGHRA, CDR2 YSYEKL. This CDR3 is CASSQGDRGYEQYF.

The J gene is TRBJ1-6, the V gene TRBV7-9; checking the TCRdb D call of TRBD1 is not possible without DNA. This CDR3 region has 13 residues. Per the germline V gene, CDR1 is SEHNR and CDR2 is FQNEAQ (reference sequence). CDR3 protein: CASSLEGTSPLHF.

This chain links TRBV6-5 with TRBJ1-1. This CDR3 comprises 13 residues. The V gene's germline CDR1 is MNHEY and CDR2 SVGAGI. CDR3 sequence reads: CASRRFDGTEAFF.

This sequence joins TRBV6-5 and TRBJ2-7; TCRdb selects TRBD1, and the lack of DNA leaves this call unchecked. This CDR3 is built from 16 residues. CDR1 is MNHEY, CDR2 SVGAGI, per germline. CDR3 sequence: CASSYSGTGGSYEQYF.

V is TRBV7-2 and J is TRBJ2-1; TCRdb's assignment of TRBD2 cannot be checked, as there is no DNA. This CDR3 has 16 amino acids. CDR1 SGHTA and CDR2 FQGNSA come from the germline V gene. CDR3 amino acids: CASSLSVGLAQVEQFF.

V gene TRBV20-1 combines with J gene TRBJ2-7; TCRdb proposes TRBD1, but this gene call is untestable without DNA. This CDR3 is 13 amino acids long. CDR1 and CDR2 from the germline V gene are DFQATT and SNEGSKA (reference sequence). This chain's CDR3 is CSATTQGNYEQYF.

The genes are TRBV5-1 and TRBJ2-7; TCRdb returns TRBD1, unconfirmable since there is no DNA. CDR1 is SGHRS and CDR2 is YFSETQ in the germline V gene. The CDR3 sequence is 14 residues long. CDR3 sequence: CASSSGQGGYEQYF.

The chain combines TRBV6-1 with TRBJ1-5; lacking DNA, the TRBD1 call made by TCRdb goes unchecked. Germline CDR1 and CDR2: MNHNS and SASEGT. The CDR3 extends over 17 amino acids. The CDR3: CASRLYWRQGAFQPQHF.

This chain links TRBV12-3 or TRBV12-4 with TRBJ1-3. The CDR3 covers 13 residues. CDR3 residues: CASSQTSGNTIYF.

The CDR3 spells CAWSVRISNSGNTIYF. The V gene is TRBV30, the J gene TRBJ1-3. The germline gives CDR1 GTSNPN, CDR2 SVGIG (reference sequence). This CDR3 is 16 amino acids long.

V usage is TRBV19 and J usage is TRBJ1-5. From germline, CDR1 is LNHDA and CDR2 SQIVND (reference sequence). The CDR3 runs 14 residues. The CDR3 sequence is CASSIGDSNQPQHF.

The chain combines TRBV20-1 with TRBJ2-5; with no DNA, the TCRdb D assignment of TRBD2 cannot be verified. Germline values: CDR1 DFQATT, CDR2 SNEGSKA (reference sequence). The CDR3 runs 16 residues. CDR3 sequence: CSAPPGSSGGGETQYF.

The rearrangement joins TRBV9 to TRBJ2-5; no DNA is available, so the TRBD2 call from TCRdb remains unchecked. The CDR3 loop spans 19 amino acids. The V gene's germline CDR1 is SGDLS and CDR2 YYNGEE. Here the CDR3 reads CASSPSALTSGGLVETQYF.

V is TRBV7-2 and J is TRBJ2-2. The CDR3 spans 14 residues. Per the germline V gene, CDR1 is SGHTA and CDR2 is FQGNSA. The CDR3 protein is CASIPTRNTGELFF.

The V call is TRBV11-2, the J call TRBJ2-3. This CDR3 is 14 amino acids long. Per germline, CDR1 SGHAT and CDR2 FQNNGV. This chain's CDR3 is CASSLDFRTDTQYF.

The CDR3 here is CASSLALWDTEAFF. The chain links TRBV5-4 to TRBJ1-1. This CDR3 has 14 residues. CDR1 is SGHNT, CDR2 YYREEE, per germline (reference sequence).

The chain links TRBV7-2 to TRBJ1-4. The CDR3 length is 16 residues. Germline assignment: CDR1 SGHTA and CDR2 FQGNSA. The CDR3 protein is CASSLARPSSNEKLFF. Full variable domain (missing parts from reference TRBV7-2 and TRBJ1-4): GAGVSQSPSNKVTEKGKDVELRCDPISGHTALYWYRQSLGQGLEFLIYFQGNSAPDKSGLPSDRFSAERTGGSVSTLTIQRTQQEDSAVYLCASSLARPSSNEKLFFGSGTQLSVL.

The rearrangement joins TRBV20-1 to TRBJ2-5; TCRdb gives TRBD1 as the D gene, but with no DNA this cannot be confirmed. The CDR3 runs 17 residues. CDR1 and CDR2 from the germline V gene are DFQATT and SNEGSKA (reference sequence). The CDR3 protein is CSARDHSKARGTETQYF.

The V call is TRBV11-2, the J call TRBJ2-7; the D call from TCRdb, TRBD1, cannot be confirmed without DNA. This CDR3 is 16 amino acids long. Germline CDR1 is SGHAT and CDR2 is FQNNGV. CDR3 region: CASSLDVGTISYEQYF.

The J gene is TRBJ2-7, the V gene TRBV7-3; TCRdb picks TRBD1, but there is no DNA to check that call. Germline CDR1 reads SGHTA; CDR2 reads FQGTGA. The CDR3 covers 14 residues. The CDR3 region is CASSPVGDSYEQYF.

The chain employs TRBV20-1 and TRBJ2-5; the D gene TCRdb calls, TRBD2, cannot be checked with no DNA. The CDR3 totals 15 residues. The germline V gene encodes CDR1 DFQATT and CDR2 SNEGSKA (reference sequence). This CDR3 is CSARVGGSARETQYF.

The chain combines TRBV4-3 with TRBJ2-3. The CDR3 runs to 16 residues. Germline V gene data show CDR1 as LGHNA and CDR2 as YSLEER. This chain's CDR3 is CASSQGFSGSTDTQYF.

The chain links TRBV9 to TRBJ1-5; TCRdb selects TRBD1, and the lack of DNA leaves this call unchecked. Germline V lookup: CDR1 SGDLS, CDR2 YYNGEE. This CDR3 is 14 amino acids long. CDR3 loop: CASSVGDTYQPQHF.

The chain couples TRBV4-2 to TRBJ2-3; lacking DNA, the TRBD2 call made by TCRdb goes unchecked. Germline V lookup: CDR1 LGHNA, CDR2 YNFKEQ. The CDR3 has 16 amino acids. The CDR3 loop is CASSLTRTSGLPPQYF.

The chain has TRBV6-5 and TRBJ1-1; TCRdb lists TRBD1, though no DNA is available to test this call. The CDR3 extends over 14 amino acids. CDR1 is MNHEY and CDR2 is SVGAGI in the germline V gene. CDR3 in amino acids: CASSYLTGLTEAFF.

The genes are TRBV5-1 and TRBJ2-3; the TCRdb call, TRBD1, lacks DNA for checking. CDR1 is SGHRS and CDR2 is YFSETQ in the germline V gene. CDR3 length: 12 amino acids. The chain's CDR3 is CASSSGQGGQYF.

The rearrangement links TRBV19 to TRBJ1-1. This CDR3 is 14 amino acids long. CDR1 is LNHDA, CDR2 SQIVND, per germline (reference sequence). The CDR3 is CASSIRGSDTEAFF.